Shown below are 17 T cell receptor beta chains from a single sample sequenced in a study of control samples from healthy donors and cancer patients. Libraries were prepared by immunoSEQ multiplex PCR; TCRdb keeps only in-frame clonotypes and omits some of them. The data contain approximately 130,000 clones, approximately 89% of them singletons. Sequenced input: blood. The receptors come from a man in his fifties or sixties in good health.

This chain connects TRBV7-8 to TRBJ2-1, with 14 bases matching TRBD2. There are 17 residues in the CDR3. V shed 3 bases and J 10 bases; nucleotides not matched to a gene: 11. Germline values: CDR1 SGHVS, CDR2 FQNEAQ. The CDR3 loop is CASSFLGLAGGHTEQFF. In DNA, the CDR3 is TGTGCCAGCAGCTTCCTTGGACTAGCGGGGGGCCATACGGAGCAGTTCTTC.

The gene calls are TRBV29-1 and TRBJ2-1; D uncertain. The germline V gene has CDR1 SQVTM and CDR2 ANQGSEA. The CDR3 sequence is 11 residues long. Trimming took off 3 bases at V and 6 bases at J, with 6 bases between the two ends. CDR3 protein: CSVEASNEQFF. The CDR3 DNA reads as TGCAGCGTTGAGGCTAGCAATGAGCAGTTCTTC.

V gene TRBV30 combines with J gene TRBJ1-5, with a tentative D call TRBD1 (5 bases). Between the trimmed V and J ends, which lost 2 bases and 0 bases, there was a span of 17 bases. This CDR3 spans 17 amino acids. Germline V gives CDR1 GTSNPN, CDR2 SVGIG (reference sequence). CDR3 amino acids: CAWSRAGLGYSNQPQHF. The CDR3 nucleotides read TGTGCCTGGAGTCGCGCAGGGTTGGGTTATAGCAATCAGCCCCAGCATTTT.

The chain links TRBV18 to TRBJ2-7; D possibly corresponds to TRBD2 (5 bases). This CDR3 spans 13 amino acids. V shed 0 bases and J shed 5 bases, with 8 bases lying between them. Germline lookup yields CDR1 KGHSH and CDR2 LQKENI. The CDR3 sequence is CASSPPSSDEQYF. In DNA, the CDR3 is TGTGCCAGCTCACCACCCAGTAGCGACGAGCAGTACTTC.

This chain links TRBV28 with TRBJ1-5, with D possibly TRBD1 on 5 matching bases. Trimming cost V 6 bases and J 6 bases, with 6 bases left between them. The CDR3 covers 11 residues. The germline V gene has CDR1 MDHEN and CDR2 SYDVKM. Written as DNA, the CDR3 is TGTGCCAGCAGGGGGCTTCAGCCCCAGCATTTT. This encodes CASRGLQPQHF.

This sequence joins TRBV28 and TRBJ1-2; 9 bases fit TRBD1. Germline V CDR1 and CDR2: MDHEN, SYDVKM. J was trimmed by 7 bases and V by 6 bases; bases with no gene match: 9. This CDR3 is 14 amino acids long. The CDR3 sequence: CASRPGQGGSGYTF. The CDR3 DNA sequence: TGTGCCAGCAGACCGGGACAGGGAGGGAGTGGCTACACCTTC.

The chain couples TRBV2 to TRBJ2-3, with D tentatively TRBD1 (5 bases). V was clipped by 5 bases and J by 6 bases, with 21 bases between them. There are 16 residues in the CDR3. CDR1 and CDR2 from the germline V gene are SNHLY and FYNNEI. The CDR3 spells CASSFERGSASDTQYF. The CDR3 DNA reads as TGTGCCAGCAGTTTCGAAAGGGGATCAGCGTCCGATACGCAGTATTTT.

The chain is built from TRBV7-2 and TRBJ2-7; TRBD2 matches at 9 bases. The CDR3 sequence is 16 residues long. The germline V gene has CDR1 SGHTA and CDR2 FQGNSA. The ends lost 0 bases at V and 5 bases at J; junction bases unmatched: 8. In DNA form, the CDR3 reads TGTGCCAGCAGCTTAGCCCCTCGCGGGGGGGCCGACGAGCAGTACTTC. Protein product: CASSLAPRGGADEQYF.

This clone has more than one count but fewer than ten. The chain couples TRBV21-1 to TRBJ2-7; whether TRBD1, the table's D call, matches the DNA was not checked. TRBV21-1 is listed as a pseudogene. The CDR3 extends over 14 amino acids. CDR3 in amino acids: CASSKEGHPYEQYF. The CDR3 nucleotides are TGTGCCAGCAGCAAAGAGGGACACCCCTACGAGCAGTACTTC.

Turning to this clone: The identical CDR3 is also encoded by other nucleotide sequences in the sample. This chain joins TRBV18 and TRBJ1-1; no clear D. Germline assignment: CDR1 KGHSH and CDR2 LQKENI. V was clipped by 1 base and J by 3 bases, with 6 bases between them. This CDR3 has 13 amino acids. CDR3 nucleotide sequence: TGTGCCAGCTCACCACAGGGAGACACTGAAGCTTTCTTT. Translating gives CASSPQGDTEAFF.

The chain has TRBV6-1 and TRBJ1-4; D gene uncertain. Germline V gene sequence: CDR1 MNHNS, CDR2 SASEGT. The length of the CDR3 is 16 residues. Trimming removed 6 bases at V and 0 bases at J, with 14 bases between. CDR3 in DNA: TGTGCCAGCAGCGAAACGATCGGACCAACTAATGAAAAACTGTTTTTT. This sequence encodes CASSETIGPTNEKLFF.

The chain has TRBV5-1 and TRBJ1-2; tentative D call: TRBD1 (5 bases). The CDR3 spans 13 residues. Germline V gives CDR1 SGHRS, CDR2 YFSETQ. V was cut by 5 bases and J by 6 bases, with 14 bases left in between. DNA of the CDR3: TGCGCCAGCAGACTTGCTGGGGCCGATGGCTACACCTTC. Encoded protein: CASRLAGADGYTF.

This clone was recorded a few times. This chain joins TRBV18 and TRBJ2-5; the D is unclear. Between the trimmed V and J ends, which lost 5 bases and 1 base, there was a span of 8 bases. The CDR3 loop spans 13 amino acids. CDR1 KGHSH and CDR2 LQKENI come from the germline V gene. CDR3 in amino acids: CASSWSAQETQYF. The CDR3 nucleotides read TGTGCCAGCTCATGGTCAGCCCAAGAGACCCAGTACTTC.

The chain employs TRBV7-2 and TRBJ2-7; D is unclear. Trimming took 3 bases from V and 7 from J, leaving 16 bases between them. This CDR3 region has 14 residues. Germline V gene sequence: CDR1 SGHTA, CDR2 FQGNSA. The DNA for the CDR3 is TGTGCCAGCAGCTTGAGCTTCGGCGTCCCGGAGCAGTACTTC. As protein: CASSLSFGVPEQYF.

DNA for the CDR3: TGTGCCAGCAGCTTAAATGGGGGAAACATTCAGTACTTC. Protein: CASSLNGGNIQYF. The rearrangement links TRBV7-2 to TRBJ2-4, with D possibly being TRBD1 or TRBD2 (5 bases each). Germline assignment: CDR1 SGHTA and CDR2 FQGNSA. V shed 2 bases and J shed 6 bases, with 8 bases lying between them. The CDR3 sequence is 13 residues long.

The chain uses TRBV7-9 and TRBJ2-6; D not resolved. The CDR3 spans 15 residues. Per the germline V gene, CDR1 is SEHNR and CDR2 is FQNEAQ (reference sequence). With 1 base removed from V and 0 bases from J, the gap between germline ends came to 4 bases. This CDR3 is CASSLVSSGANVLTF. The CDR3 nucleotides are TGTGCCAGCAGCTTAGTCTCCTCTGGGGCCAACGTCCTGACTTTC.

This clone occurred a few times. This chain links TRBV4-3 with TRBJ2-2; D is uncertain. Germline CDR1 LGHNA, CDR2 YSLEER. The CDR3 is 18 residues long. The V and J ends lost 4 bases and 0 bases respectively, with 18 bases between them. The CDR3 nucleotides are TGCGCCAGCAGCCCTTCCTCCCCTTCCACTACGAACACCGGGGAGCTGTTTTTT. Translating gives CASSPSSPSTTNTGELFF.